This T cell receptor beta chain is drawn from a study of T cells in Graves' hyperthyroidism and ophthalmopathy (dated by TCRdb to the late 2010s). Background for the entire study: Peripheral blood samples were taken at initial diagnosis, before any treatment was given. Whether ophthalmopathy could be predicted prospectively was tested in an independent validation cohort made up of under 20 hyperthyroidism patients plus 17 patients who later progressed to ophthalmopathy. The paper reports TCR Vbeta CDR3 sequencing of some 140 peripheral blood samples: fewer than 50 ophthalmopathy, about 75 hyperthyroidism and approximately 17 progressor patients. A discovery cohort of approximately 97 patients, about 40 with Graves' ophthalmopathy and approximately 57 with stable Graves' hyperthyroidism, was used to find distinguishing TCR V-J signatures. The roughly 100 discovery patients were randomly divided into training and test sets at a 7:3 ratio. Thyroid tissue and blood T-cell repertoires from over 5 Graves' hyperthyroidism patients were also compared in the study. Following sampling, methimazole starting at 30 mg daily was given to hyperthyroidism patients, and high-dose intravenous methylprednisolone was given to ophthalmopathy patients.

CDR1 is given as MDHEN and CDR2 as SYDVKM, both from the germline V gene. Ends trimmed: V by 9 bases, J by 5 bases; bases unmatched to a gene: 9. The CDR3 numbers 14 residues from cysteine through phenylalanine. The only DNA kept is the CDR3, 42 bases in frame from the first base. The TCR beta CDR3 regions were amplified from the RNA transcripts. A first-round RT-PCR of the TCR CDR3 used the HTBI primer set with the Qiagen OneStep RT-PCR kit. The libraries were constructed in a second round of multiplex PCR and then size-selected and purified. Sequencing of the libraries was done on an Illumina HiSeq2000 using paired-end 100 bp reads. Under the source paper's analysis protocol: SOAPnuke was used to process the raw data, throwing out any read that contained adapters or uncalled bases, had a mean Phred below 15, or lacked an exact constant-primer or identifier match. High-quality paired reads were merged using COPE v1.2.5, and each unique nucleotide sequence was defined as a clonotype. MiTCR v1.1 was used to align clonotypes to the IMGT TRBV, TRBD and TRBJ reference segments. Only V-J combinations with frequency above 0.0001, covering 98% to 99.2% of repertoires, were analysed. A TCS score was defined as the ratio between F50 (clonal expansion) and ExV (chaos), using BLOSUM62-based TCRdist between CDR3 peptides within each V-J. Welch's t-statistics and random forest reduced 500 to 650 V-J features to 13, which were used in a naive Bayes classifier (R e1071). TCRdb handled the public reads itself, with Q25 trimming in fastp and clone calling in MiXCR, and kept productive beta chains. CDR3 protein duplicates are merged, each entry listing the most common genes and DNA. The V and J calls follow TCRdb's processing rather than the paper's. The sample contains about 700,000 distinct CDR3 sequences, approximately 14% of them found a single time. The ten biggest clones cover about 10% of the sample.

The paper as a whole reports these results and caveats: In validation, progression to ophthalmopathy was predicted by the model with 65% to 71% sensitivity and 72% to 85% specificity, a median of about 6 months before onset. Most expanded thyroid clonotypes (frequency above 0.001) were also detected in blood, suggesting blood repertoires may reflect thyroid immune responses. Ophthalmopathy was separated from stable hyperthyroidism by a 13 V-J signature model, with roughly 88% sensitivity and 81% to 82% specificity obtained in cross-validation and 80%/75% obtained in testing. Sample size was not statistically predetermined, and investigators were not blinded to group allocation.

Stable Graves' hyperthyroidism was defined as the absence of progression to ophthalmopathy over 18 months of follow-up. Hyperthyroidism patients were aged 18 to 65 years and newly diagnosed, with disease duration of less than 2 months. Exclusion was applied to patients with uncontrolled infections, other autoimmune diseases, pregnancy or lactation. Diagnoses were established on the basis of clinical symptoms, serum thyroxine and TRAb, thyroid ultrasound, and orbital computed tomography. PBMCs were separated from approximately 10 ml of fresh peripheral blood using Ficoll-Paque density gradient centrifugation. Total RNA was extracted using Trizol reagent, and RNA quality was assessed on an Agilent 2100 Bioanalyzer. This clonotype has a count of ten or more. There is no known antigen for this receptor. No base quality information exists; no much larger clone differs at one position.

The sample was blood. The receptor chain draws on TRBV28 and TRBJ1-1; a stretch of 10 junction bases matches TRBD1. The receptor was derived from a woman younger than 30 with Graves' hyperthyroidism. The sequenced DNA: TGTGCCAGTGCCCCCGGGACAGGGGTGACTGAAGCTTTCTTT. This sequence encodes CASAPGTGVTEAFF.